Listed below are T cell receptor beta chains from one sample, sequenced in a study of cytomegalovirus exposure and HLA in healthy donors. Here immunoSEQ multiplex PCR was the method, and the copy in TCRdb shows in-frame clones only, minus some. The sample has 90,000 to 130,000 clones. The sample comprised PBMCs. These receptor sequences come from a man in his forties or fifties in good health and CMV-seropositive. Both conserved end residues are trimmed from each CDR3. A D gene is named only where the DNA matches it firmly.

d_call | v_call | cdr3_aa
. | TRBV11-2 | ASSDSRRTSTDTQY
. | TRBV15 | ATSRDVKQY
TRBD1 | TRBV27 | ASSTPGQGSYEQY
TRBD1 | TRBV28 | ASRGRQGASSDTQY
TRBD1 | TRBV5-6 | ASRPGQRAEAF
TRBD2 | TRBV30 | AVRGGTASYEQY
. | TRBV2 | ASSEADLAGYGYT
TRBD2 | TRBV4-3 | ASSTRTSGGLLEAKNIQY
. | TRBV6-7 | ASSSPSSSTDTQY
. | TRBV5-1 | ASSLGTVVTDTQY
TRBD1 | TRBV20-1 | SAGTGDYT
TRBD1 | TRBV29-1 | SVGAGQGLY
TRBD2 | TRBV18 | ASSPTSGSTNEQF
. | TRBV10-3 | AISERAGFYGYT
. | TRBV5-6 | ASSLPGRLSYT
. | TRBV7-3 | ASALGRASDTQY
TRBD1 | TRBV19 | ASSNMGQGRRGANVLT
. | TRBV7-9 | ASSSPIRGNTEAF
. | TRBV29-1 | SVEEVPTGTKGYT
TRBD2 | TRBV5-1 | ASSLDAGSGGTQY
. | TRBV7-2 | ASSPPLTGAF